These 14 T cell receptor beta chains originate from one sample sequenced in a study of T cell responses to AZD1222 COVID-19 vaccine. Assay used: immunoSEQ multiplex PCR; TCRdb lists only in-frame clones, some missing. The sample contains about 120,000 clones, 70% to 90% of which appear only once. The sample in question was peripheral blood, obtained on day 0 of AZD1222 vaccination. The receptors stem from an adult in good health.

The chain couples TRBV7-9 to TRBJ1-3; no definite D call. Germline V gives CDR1 SEHNR, CDR2 FQNEAQ (reference sequence). The CDR3 covers 13 residues. Trimming left V 2 bases short and J 3 bases short, with 5 bases between. The DNA of the CDR3 is TGTGCCAGCAGCTTACCGGGTGGAAACACCATATATTTT. Protein: CASSLPGGNTIYF.

The V gene is TRBV18, the J gene TRBJ1-4; 8 nucleotides align to TRBD1. The CDR3 is 17 residues long. Germline V CDR1 and CDR2: KGHSH, LQKENI. V was pared by 2 bases and J by 3 bases, with 8 bases of the junction left unmatched. The CDR3 bases are TGTGCCAGCTCACCAACCACACCGACAGGGGCTAATGAAAAACTGTTTTTT. This translates into CASSPTTPTGANEKLFF.

The chain has TRBV6-5 and TRBJ1-5; TRBD1 matches 9 bases. The CDR3 spans 14 residues. The junction had 7 bases not matched to a gene; V was cut back by 7 bases and J by 6 bases. Germline V gene data show CDR1 as MNHEY and CDR2 as SVGAGI. In DNA form, the CDR3 reads TGTGCCAGCAAGATACAGGGGGCAGGTCAGCCCCAGCATTTT. It translates to CASKIQGAGQPQHF.

The rearrangement links TRBV5-4 to TRBJ2-7; TRBD2 might be the D (6 bases). Trimming removed 0 bases from V and 2 bases from J, with 12 bases in between. Germline loops: CDR1 SGHNT, CDR2 YYREEE (reference sequence). The length of the CDR3 is 15 residues. CDR3 nucleotide sequence: TGTGCCAGCAGCTTGGCGGGACTTCAAGCCTACGAGCAGTACTTC. Residues: CASSLAGLQAYEQYF. The full variable domain, in which reference TRBV5-4 and TRBJ2-7 provide the parts outside the CDR3, is ETGVTQSPTHLIKTRGQQVTLRCSSQSGHNTVSWYQQALGQGPQFIFQYYREEENGRGNFPPRFSGLQFPNYSSELNVNALELDDSALYLCASSLAGLQAYEQYFGPGTRLTVT.

The chain links TRBV28 to TRBJ1-5; 8 bases fit TRBD1. V was clipped by 6 bases and J by 5 bases; unmatched bases: 6. This CDR3 is 14 amino acids long. The V gene's germline CDR1 is MDHEN and CDR2 SYDVKM. The CDR3 spells CASSKTGAHQPQHF. CDR3 nucleotides: TGTGCCAGCAGCAAGACAGGGGCTCATCAGCCCCAGCATTTT.

The sample holds a few counts of this clone. The V gene is TRBV12-3 or TRBV12-4, the J gene TRBJ1-2; possibly TRBD1 for D (5 bases). There are 13 residues in the CDR3. Trimming removed 3 bases from V and 8 bases from J, with 13 bases in between. CDR3: CASSLDNISGYTF. The CDR3 DNA follows: TGTGCCAGCAGTTTGGACAACATCAGCGGCTACACCTTC.

The rearrangement uses TRBV27 and TRBJ2-2, with a weak D call TRBD1 (5 bases). Germline V gives CDR1 MNHEY, CDR2 SMNVEV (reference sequence). CDR3 length: 12 residues. V was shortened by 5 bases and J by 11 bases, with 12 bases between the two germline ends. The CDR3 sequence: CASSTDRFELFF. The CDR3 nucleotides are TGTGCCAGCAGTACCGACAGATTCGAGCTGTTTTTT.

This clone was counted between two and nine times. The J gene is TRBJ1-3, the V gene TRBV18; D may be TRBD1 (5 bases). Germline loops: CDR1 KGHSH, CDR2 LQKENI. V dropped 3 bases and J dropped 0 bases, with 12 bases sitting between them. This CDR3 has 16 amino acids. In DNA, the CDR3 is TGTGCCAGCTCACCGGTCGACAGCAGCTCTGGAAACACCATATATTTT. Translated: CASSPVDSSSGNTIYF.

V and J are TRBV13 and TRBJ1-2; D might be TRBD1 (5 bases). Germline CDR1 reads PRHDT; CDR2 reads FYEKMQ (reference sequence). This CDR3 spans 13 amino acids. The V and J ends lost 6 bases and 7 bases respectively, with 15 bases between them. CDR3 residues: CASRLTGTSGYTF. The CDR3 DNA reads as TGTGCCAGCAGATTAACAGGAACCTCTGGCTACACCTTC.

V and J are TRBV5-1 and TRBJ1-5, with a tentative D call TRBD1 (5 bases). Germline values: CDR1 SGHRS, CDR2 YFSETQ. V was pared by 1 base and J by 2 bases, with 19 bases between. The CDR3 runs to 18 residues. The CDR3 loop is CASSLPPHAQVGNQPQHF. The CDR3, as DNA: TGCGCCAGCAGCTTGCCACCCCACGCACAGGTAGGCAATCAGCCCCAGCATTTT.

V is TRBV5-4 and J is TRBJ1-1; unclear D gene. V gave up 1 base and J gave up 0 bases, with 7 bases separating them. The CDR3 spans 14 residues. Germline V gene lookup returns CDR1 SGHNT and CDR2 YYREEE (reference sequence). CDR3 amino acids: CASSLNGVNTEAFF. The CDR3 region has the DNA TGTGCCAGCAGCTTGAACGGAGTGAACACTGAAGCTTTCTTT.

The V call is TRBV5-1, the J call TRBJ1-2; D is possibly TRBD1 (6 bases). This CDR3 comprises 13 residues. From germline, CDR1 is SGHRS and CDR2 YFSETQ. Trimming took off 0 bases at V and 8 bases at J, with 11 bases between the two ends. The CDR3 here is CASSLEGGRGYTF. For the CDR3, the DNA is TGCGCCAGCAGCTTGGAAGGGGGAAGGGGCTACACCTTC.

The chain links TRBV3-1 (or the pseudogene TRBV3-2) to TRBJ1-3; D perhaps matches TRBD1 (6 bases). The CDR3 spans 16 residues. V lost 1 base and J lost 0, with 10 bases in between. Germline CDR1 and CDR2: LGHDT and YNNKEL (reference sequence). CDR3 nucleotide sequence: TGTGCCAGCAGCCAAGGAACAGGGTCCTCTGGAAACACCATATATTTT. The encoded protein is CASSQGTGSSGNTIYF.

The rearrangement joins TRBV5-1 to TRBJ1-3; unclear D gene. Trimming shortened V by 0 bases and J by 3 bases, and 16 bases separated the two germline ends. Germline V CDR1 and CDR2: SGHRS, YFSETQ. This CDR3 has 17 amino acids. The chain's CDR3 is CASSLGAGRVGGNTIYF. The CDR3 coding sequence is TGCGCCAGCAGCTTGGGAGCTGGAAGGGTTGGTGGAAACACCATATATTTT.